This T cell receptor (beta chain) was identified during a study of T cell responses to AZD1222 COVID-19 vaccine. The study, taken as a whole, reports: Every sample of the repertoires postdated the peak T cell response. Donor demographics were predominantly white British with a female majority; clonal diversity may be underestimated.

Turning to this clone: The antigen is undetermined.

Method: immunoSEQ multiplex PCR; TCRdb's copy keeps in-frame clones and lacks some. The repertoire holds some 83,000 clones, with 85% to 90% as singletons. Trimming at V came to 5 bases and at J to 6 bases, leaving 12 bases not matched to a gene. Germline CDR1 reads SNHLY; CDR2 reads FYNNEI. The CDR3 loop spans 16 amino acids. V usage is TRBV2 and J usage is TRBJ2-1; 8 positions agree with TRBD2. This clonotype was obtained from an adult in good health. The sample in question was peripheral blood, obtained on day 0 of AZD1222 vaccination. The CDR3 region has the DNA TGTGCCAGCAGTCCGCAAGGAGCGGGGGTATCCAATGAGCAGTTCTTC. It translates to CASSPQGAGVSNEQFF.